One sample yielded the 23 T cell receptor beta chains listed below, sequenced in a study of blood T cell repertoires in COVID-19. Produced via immunoSEQ multiplex PCR; TCRdb's table is partial and in-frame only. This sample has 170,000 or so clones; more than 85% occur once, and the top ten carry 7%. The specimen was PBMCs or T cells enriched from blood (not recorded which). Receptor source: a woman aged 45-65 years who had recovered from COVID-19.

This rearrangement joins TRBV6-6 to TRBJ2-5; no clear D. The CDR3 is made up of 12 amino acids. With 2 bases removed from V and 3 bases from J, the gap between germline ends came to 4 bases. Germline lookup yields CDR1 MNHNY and CDR2 SVGAGI (reference sequence). CDR3 DNA: TGTGCCAGCAGTTACGCGGAAGAGACCCAGTACTTC. Protein product: CASSYAEETQYF.

This rearrangement joins TRBV19 to TRBJ1-3; D may be TRBD1 (5 bases). Trimming shortened V by 6 bases and J by 4 bases, and 19 bases separated the two germline ends. CDR1 and CDR2 (germline): LNHDA, SQIVND (reference sequence). The length of the CDR3 is 16 residues. The CDR3 here is CASSDPLRVPGNTIYF. The CDR3 nucleotides read TGTGCCAGTAGCGATCCCCTCAGGGTCCCCGGAAACACCATATATTTT.

This clone has only one observation. The rearrangement joins TRBV5-8 to TRBJ2-1; weak D call: TRBD1 (5 bases). The V end lost 0 bases, the J end lost 10 bases, and 11 bases lay between the germline ends. Germline lookup yields CDR1 SGHTS and CDR2 YDEGEE. The CDR3 consists of 13 residues. The CDR3 spells CASSLDRQGEQFF. CDR3 bases: TGTGCCAGCAGCTTGGATAGGCAGGGCGAGCAGTTCTTC.

The gene calls are TRBV15 and TRBJ2-7; maybe TRBD2 (7 bases). Germline loops: CDR1 LNHNV, CDR2 YYDKDF (reference sequence). The CDR3 extends over 14 amino acids. V shed 0 bases and J shed 2 bases, with 8 bases lying between them. The CDR3 bases are TGTGCCACCAGCAGAGAGGGGGGGCCCTACGAGCAGTACTTC. Translating it yields CATSREGGPYEQYF.

V is TRBV30 and J is TRBJ2-7; D is undetermined. CDR1 is GTSNPN, CDR2 SVGIG, per germline (reference sequence). With 0 bases removed from V and 0 bases from J, the gap between germline ends came to 18 bases. The CDR3 is 17 residues long. CDR3 loop: CAWSVSPPPGYSYEQYF. CDR3 coding DNA: TGTGCCTGGAGTGTATCCCCTCCCCCAGGTTACTCCTACGAGCAGTACTTC. The full variable domain, rest sourced from reference TRBV30 and TRBJ2-7, is SQTIHQWPATLVQPVGSPLSLECTVEGTSNPNLYWYRQAAGRGLQLLFYSVGIGQISSEVPQNLSASRPQDRQFILSSKKLLLSDSGFYLCAWSVSPPPGYSYEQYFGPGTRLTVT.

J is TRBJ1-1 and V is TRBV29-1; a weak D match, TRBD1 (6 bases). The CDR3 spans 14 residues. From germline, CDR1 is SQVTM and CDR2 ANQGSEA. The V gene lost 1 base and the J gene lost 3 bases, with 12 bases spanning the gap. CDR3 coding DNA: TGCAGCGTTGAAGTCGGACAGTGGGACACTGAAGCTTTCTTT. This translates into CSVEVGQWDTEAFF.

V and J are TRBV6-6 and TRBJ1-5; D possibly corresponds to TRBD1 (5 bases). CDR1 and CDR2 from the germline V gene are MNHNY and SVGAGI (reference sequence). V was pared by 7 bases and J by 0 bases, with 13 bases between. The CDR3 loop spans 15 amino acids. CDR3 in amino acids: CASTTNQGSNQPQHF. As DNA, the CDR3 is TGTGCCAGCACCACTAATCAGGGTAGCAATCAGCCCCAGCATTTT.

The V and J genes are TRBV28 and TRBJ1-3, with TRBD1 as a possible D gene (6 bases). This CDR3 has 18 amino acids. The germline V and J ends were trimmed by 1 base and 0 bases, with 16 bases remaining between them. Per germline, CDR1 MDHEN and CDR2 SYDVKM. CDR3 sequence: CASSLYRGGPYSGNTIYF. In nucleotides, the CDR3 is TGTGCCAGCAGTTTATATCGCGGGGGGCCCTACTCTGGAAACACCATATATTTT.

This chain links TRBV19 with TRBJ2-5, with D perhaps matching TRBD2 (6 bases). Trimming took 4 bases from V and 5 from J, leaving 11 bases between them. The CDR3 contains 13 residues. Per the germline V gene, CDR1 is LNHDA and CDR2 is SQIVND (reference sequence). The CDR3: CASSREGRETQYF. In DNA, the CDR3 is TGTGCCAGTAGTAGGGAAGGGAGGGAGACCCAGTACTTC.

V is TRBV6-2 or TRBV6-3 and J is TRBJ2-1; D uncertain. Trimming removed 2 bases at V and 3 bases at J, with 8 bases between. This CDR3 comprises 14 residues. CDR1 and CDR2 from the germline V gene are MNHEY and SVGEGT. The CDR3 bases are TGTGCCAGCAGTTACAAGGCGGACTACAATGAGCAGTTCTTC. It encodes CASSYKADYNEQFF.

This clone has just a few counts. V and J are TRBV28 and TRBJ1-5; D might be TRBD1 (5 bases). This CDR3 is built from 12 residues. Germline V CDR1 and CDR2: MDHEN, SYDVKM. V lost 3 bases and J 9 bases, leaving 9 bases between the germline ends. CDR3 in DNA: TGTGCCAGCAGTTTTCGCGGGGGGCCCCAGCATTTT. It specifies CASSFRGGPQHF.

The chain combines TRBV29-1 with TRBJ2-2; no definite D call. V shed 7 bases and J shed 5 bases, with 14 bases lying between them. This CDR3 has 13 residues. CDR1 is SQVTM, CDR2 ANQGSEA, per germline. CDR3 nucleotides: TGCAGCGCCCTGGAGAGACGGACCGGGGAGCTGTTTTTT. This sequence encodes CSALERRTGELFF.

V is TRBV11-2 and J is TRBJ2-1; TRBD1 is a possible D gene (5 bases). Per the germline V gene, CDR1 is SGHAT and CDR2 is FQNNGV. Trimming removed 2 bases from V and 0 bases from J, with 14 bases in between. The CDR3 loop spans 17 amino acids. The CDR3 DNA follows: TGTGCCAGCAGCTTACGCCCTACAGGCGGCTCCTACAATGAGCAGTTCTTC. It specifies CASSLRPTGGSYNEQFF.

The rearrangement uses TRBV5-1 and TRBJ2-1; 12 bases fit TRBD1. V shed 5 bases and J 5 bases; nucleotides not matched to a gene: 8. The CDR3 contains 16 residues. Germline-derived CDR1 and CDR2 are SGHRS and YFSETQ. The DNA for the CDR3 is TGCGCCAGCAGTGACACGGGACAGGGGGCAAACAATGAGCAGTTCTTC. It yields the protein CASSDTGQGANNEQFF.

The V call is TRBV3-1 (or the pseudogene TRBV3-2), the J call TRBJ2-1; possible D gene TRBD2, 6 bases. Germline V gene lookup returns CDR1 LGHDT and CDR2 YNNKEL (reference sequence). This CDR3 has 15 amino acids. The V end lost 6 bases, the J end lost 9 bases, and 21 bases lay between the germline ends. The CDR3 sequence is CASSPLGILGGEQFF. The CDR3 nucleotides are TGTGCCAGCAGTCCGCTGGGTATATTGGGGGGTGAGCAGTTCTTC.

The chain links TRBV19 to TRBJ2-7; the match to TRBD1 covers 7 bases. Per germline, CDR1 LNHDA and CDR2 SQIVND (reference sequence). V trimming: 4 bases; J trimming: 3 bases; junction bases outside the gene matches: 3. The CDR3 sequence is 13 residues long. The CDR3 spells CASSKRQGYEQYF. The CDR3, as DNA: TGTGCCAGTAGTAAAAGACAGGGCTACGAGCAGTACTTC.

The V gene is TRBV5-4, the J gene TRBJ2-1, with D possibly matching TRBD2 (7 bases). The CDR3 has 14 residues. Germline assignment: CDR1 SGHNT and CDR2 YYREEE (reference sequence). V lost 4 bases, J lost 7 bases, and 15 bases lay in between. DNA of the CDR3: TGTGCCAGCAGCCCGGGGGGCTGGAAGAATGAGCAGTTCTTC. Protein: CASSPGGWKNEQFF.

The rearrangement joins TRBV5-5 to TRBJ1-2; D unclear. The V and J ends lost 4 bases and 0 bases respectively, with 10 bases between them. The CDR3 extends over 14 amino acids. CDR1 SGHKS and CDR2 YYEKEE come from the germline V gene (reference sequence). The CDR3 DNA is TGTGCCAGCAGCGGGAGTTGGACTAACTATGGCTACACCTTC. Residues: CASSGSWTNYGYTF.

The J gene is TRBJ2-3, the V gene TRBV14; 7 nucleotides match TRBD2. V trimming: 6 bases; J trimming: 3 bases; junction bases outside the gene matches: 12. The germline gives CDR1 SGHDN, CDR2 FVKESK. This CDR3 is built from 16 residues. CDR3 protein: CASSPTSGMGTDTQYF. CDR3 coding DNA: TGTGCCAGCAGTCCTACGAGCGGGATGGGTACAGATACGCAGTATTTT.

CDR3 residues: CASSERRLAGGPGTGELFF. The CDR3 nucleotides read TGTGCCAGCAGTGAGCGTAGGCTAGCGGGAGGGCCGGGCACCGGGGAGCTGTTTTTT. This chain connects TRBV2 to TRBJ2-2; the match to TRBD2 covers 12 bases. Germline CDR1 reads SNHLY; CDR2 reads FYNNEI. Germline trimming cut 3 bases from V and 4 bases from J; bases unmatched to any gene: 12. This CDR3 region has 19 residues. Full variable domain (outside the CDR3, taken from reference TRBV2 and TRBJ2-2): EPEVTQTPSHQVTQMGQEVILRCVPISNHLYFYWYRQILGQKVEFLVSFYNNEISEKSEIFDDQFSVERPDGSNFTLKIRSTKLEDSAMYFCASSERRLAGGPGTGELFFGEGSRLTVL.

V is TRBV7-9 and J is TRBJ2-3; TRBD2 matches 9 bases. CDR3 size: 16 residues. V gave up 5 bases and J gave up 2 bases; unmatched junction bases: 8. In germline, CDR1 is SEHNR, CDR2 FQNEAQ (reference sequence). CDR3 DNA: TGTGCCAGCAGCCCCCGCGGCGGGAGGGCCACAGATACGCAGTATTTT. Its translation is CASSPRGGRATDTQYF.

The gene calls are TRBV7-2 and TRBJ2-3; 9 bases agree with TRBD2. Germline CDR1 reads SGHTA; CDR2 reads FQGNSA. Trimming at V came to 5 bases and at J to 8 bases, leaving 17 bases not matched to a gene. The CDR3 is 17 residues long. CDR3 region: CASSTTQTSGRRGTQYF. The CDR3 coding sequence is TGTGCCAGCAGCACTACCCAGACTAGCGGACGGCGGGGTACGCAGTATTTT.

This chain connects TRBV7-2 to TRBJ2-3; 7 nucleotides line up with TRBD1. This CDR3 is 16 amino acids long. Germline assignment: CDR1 SGHTA and CDR2 FQGNSA. Trimming cost V 3 bases and J 2 bases; bases outside gene matches: 8. Here the CDR3 reads CASSLTGTANTDTQYF. DNA for the CDR3: TGTGCCAGCAGCTTGACCGGGACAGCCAACACAGATACGCAGTATTTT.